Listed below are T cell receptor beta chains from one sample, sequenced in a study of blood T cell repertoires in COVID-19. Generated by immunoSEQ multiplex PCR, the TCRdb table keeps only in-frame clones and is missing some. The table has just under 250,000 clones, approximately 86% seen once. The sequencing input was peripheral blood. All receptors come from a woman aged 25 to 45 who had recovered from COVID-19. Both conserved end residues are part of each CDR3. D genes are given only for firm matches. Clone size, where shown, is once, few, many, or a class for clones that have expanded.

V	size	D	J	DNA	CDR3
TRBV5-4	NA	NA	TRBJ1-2	TGTGCCAGCAGCTTGTCAAGGGGTAGTGGCTACACCTTC	CASSLSRGSGYTF
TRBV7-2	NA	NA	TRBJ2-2	TGTGCCAGCAGCTTAGTTGGGGGCGTGACCGGGGAGCTGTTTTTT	CASSLVGGVTGELFF
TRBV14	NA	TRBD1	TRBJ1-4	TGTGCCAGCAGCCACGACCGACAGGGGGACTCTGAAAAACTGTTTTTT	CASSHDRQGDSEKLFF
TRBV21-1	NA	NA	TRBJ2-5	TGTGCCAGCAGCAGAAGGGACAGCCCCAATAGAGGGACCCAGTACTTC	CASSRRDSPNRGTQYF
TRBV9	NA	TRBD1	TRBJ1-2	TGTGCCAGCAGCGTATGCTTAGAGGACAGGGGGGCCTATGGCTACACCTTC	CASSVCLEDRGAYGYTF
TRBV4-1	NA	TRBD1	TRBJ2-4	TGCGCCAGCAGCTACTACCACGGACAGGCCTACATTCAGTACTTC	CASSYYHGQAYIQYF
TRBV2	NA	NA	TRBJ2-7	TGTGCCAGCAGAGGGGCCACCACCGAGCAGTACTTC	CASRGATTEQYF
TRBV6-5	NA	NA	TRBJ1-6	TGTGCCAGCACTGGCGGTTATAATTCACCCCTCCACTTT	CASTGGYNSPLHF
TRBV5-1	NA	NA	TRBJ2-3	TGCGCCAGCAGCTTGGACGTAGCGAAGGGCACAGATACGCAGTATTTT	CASSLDVAKGTDTQYF
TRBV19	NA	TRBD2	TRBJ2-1	TGTGCCAGTAGAGGAGGACTAGCGGTGTACAATGAGCAGTTCTTC	CASRGGLAVYNEQFF
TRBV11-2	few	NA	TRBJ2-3	TGTGCCAGCAGCTTAGACCCTACTAACATACGGAATACGCAGTATTTT	CASSLDPTNIRNTQYF
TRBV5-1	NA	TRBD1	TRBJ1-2	TGCGCCAGCAGCTTGGACAGGGGTAACTATGGCTACACCTTC	CASSLDRGNYGYTF
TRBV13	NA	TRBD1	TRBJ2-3	TGTGCCAGCAGCTTCTTAGGACAGGGAGAGGGTACGCAGTATTTT	CASSFLGQGEGTQYF
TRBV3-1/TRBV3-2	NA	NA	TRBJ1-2	TGTGCCAGCAGCCAAGAGTCGGGGAGGCGTTATGGCTACACCTTC	CASSQESGRRYGYTF
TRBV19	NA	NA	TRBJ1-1	TGTGCCAGTAGTATGGGCAGGTTTGGGACTGAAGCTTTCTTT	CASSMGRFGTEAFF
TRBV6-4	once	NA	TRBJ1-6	TGTGCCAGCAGTGCCCTCGGACAGCCCAATTCACCCCTCCACTTT	CASSALGQPNSPLHF
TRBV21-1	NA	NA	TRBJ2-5	TGTGCCAGCAGCAAACTGGCGGAAGAGACCCAGTACTTC	CASSKLAEETQYF
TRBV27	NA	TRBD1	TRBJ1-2	TGTGCCAGCAGCAAGTTGGGGACAGGGGTTTCCTTAATTGGCTACACCTTC	CASSKLGTGVSLIGYTF